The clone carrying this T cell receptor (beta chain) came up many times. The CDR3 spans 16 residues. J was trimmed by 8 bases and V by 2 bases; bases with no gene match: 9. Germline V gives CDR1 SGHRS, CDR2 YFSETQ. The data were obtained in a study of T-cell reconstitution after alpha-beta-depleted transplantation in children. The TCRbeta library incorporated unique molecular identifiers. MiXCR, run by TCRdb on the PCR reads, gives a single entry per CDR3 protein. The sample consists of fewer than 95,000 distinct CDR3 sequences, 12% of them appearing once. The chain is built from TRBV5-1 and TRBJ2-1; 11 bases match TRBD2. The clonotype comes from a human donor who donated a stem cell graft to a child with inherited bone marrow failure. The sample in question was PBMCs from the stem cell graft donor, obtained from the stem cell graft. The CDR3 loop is CASSFPLAGGGDEQFF. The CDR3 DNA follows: TGCGCCAGCAGCTTTCCATTAGCGGGGGGGGGCGATGAGCAGTTCTTC.